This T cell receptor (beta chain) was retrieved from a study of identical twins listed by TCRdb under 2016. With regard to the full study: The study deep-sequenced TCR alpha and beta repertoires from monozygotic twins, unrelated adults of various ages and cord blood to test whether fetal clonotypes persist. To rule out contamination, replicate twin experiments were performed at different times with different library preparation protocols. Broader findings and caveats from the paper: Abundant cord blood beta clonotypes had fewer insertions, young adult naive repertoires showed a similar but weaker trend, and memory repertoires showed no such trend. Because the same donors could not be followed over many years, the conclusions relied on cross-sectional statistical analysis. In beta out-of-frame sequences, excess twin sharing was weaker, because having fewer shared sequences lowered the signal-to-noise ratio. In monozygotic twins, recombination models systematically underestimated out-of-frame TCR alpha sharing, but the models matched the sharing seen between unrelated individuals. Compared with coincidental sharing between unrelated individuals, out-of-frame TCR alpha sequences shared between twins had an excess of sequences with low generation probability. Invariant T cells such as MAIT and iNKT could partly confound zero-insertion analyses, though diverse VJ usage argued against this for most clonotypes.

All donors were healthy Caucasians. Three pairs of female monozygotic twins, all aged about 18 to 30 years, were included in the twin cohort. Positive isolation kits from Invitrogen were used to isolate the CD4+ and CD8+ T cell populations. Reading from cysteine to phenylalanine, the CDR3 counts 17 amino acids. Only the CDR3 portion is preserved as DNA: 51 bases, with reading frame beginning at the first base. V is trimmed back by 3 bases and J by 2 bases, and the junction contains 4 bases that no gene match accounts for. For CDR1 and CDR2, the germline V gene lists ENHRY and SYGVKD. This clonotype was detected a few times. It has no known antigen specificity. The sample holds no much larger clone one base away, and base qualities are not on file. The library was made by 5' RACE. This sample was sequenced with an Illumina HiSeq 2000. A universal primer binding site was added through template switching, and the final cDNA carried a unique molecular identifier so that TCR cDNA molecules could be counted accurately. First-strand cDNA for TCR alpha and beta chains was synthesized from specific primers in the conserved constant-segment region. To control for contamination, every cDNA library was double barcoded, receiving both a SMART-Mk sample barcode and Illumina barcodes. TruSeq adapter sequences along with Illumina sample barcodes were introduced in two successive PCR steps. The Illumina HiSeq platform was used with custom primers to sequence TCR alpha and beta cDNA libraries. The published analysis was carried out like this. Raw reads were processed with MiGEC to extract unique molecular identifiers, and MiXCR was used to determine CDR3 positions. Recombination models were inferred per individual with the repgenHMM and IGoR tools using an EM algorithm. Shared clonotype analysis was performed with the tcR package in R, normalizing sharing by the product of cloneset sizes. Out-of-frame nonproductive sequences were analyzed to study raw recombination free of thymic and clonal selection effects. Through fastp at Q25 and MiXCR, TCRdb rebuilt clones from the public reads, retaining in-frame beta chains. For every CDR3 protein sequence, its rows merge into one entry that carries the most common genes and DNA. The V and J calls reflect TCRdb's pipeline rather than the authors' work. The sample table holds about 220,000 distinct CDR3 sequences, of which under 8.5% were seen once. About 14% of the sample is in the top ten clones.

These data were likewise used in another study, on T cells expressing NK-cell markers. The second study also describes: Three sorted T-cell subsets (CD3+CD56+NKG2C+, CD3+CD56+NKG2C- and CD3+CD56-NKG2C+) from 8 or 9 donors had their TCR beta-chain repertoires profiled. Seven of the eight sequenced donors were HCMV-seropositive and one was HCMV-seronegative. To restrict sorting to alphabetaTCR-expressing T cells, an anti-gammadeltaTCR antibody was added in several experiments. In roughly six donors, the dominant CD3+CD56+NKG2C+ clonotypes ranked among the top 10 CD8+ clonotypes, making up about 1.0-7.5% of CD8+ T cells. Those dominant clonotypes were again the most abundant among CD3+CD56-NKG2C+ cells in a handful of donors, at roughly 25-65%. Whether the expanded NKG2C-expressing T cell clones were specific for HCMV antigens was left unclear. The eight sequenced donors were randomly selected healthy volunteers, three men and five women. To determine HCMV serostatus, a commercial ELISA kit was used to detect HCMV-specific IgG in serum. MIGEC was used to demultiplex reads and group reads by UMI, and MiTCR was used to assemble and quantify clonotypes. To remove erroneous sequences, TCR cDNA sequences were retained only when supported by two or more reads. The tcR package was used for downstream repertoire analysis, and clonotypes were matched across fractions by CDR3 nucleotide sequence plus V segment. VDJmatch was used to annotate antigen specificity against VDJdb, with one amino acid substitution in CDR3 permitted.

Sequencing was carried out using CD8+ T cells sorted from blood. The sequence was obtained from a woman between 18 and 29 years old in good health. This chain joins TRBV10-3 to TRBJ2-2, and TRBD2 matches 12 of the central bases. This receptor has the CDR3 CAISDPGLAGNTGELFF. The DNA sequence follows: TGTGCCATCAGTGACCCGGGACTAGCGGGTAACACCGGGGAGCTGTTTTTT.